Following are 27 T cell receptor beta chains from one sample sequenced in a study of blood T cell repertoires in COVID-19 (dated by TCRdb to 2019 to 2021). The library was generated by the immunoSEQ multiplex PCR assay. Imported from immuneACCESS, the table was reduced by TCRdb to in-frame sequences with V and J called. These copies leave out some clones; in studies compared against another copy, an unresolved V gene accounts for under half, and the cause of the remainder is not known. Across this sample there are 20,000 to 25,000 clones, with 83% seen only once. Clones ranked in the top ten supply 48% of the sample. The sequencing input was peripheral blood. Source of these receptors: a man aged 65 to 79 with acute or convalescent COVID-19.

This chain connects TRBV7-8 to TRBJ1-5; D possibly corresponds to TRBD1 (5 bases). V dropped 2 bases and J dropped 2 bases, with 13 bases sitting between them. The CDR3 extends over 16 amino acids. Germline V gene sequence: CDR1 SGHVS, CDR2 FQNEAQ. In DNA, the CDR3 is TGTGCCAGCAGCTTAAGTAGCAGGGTCGGCAATCAGCCCCAGCATTTT. Its translation is CASSLSSRVGNQPQHF.

There are a few counts of this clone. The CDR3 DNA sequence: TGTGCCAGCAGCCAAGTGAAAGGAGGTGGTGAGCAGTTCTTC. Translation gives CASSQVKGGGEQFF. V is TRBV14 and J is TRBJ2-1; D possibly corresponds to TRBD2 (5 bases). Between the trimmed V and J ends, which lost 1 base and 9 bases, there was a span of 13 bases. The CDR3 has 14 residues. Per germline, CDR1 SGHDN and CDR2 FVKESK.

The genes are TRBV5-1 and TRBJ2-2; 8 bases align to TRBD2. Germline CDR1 is SGHRS and CDR2 is YFSETQ. The ends lost 6 bases at V and 5 bases at J; junction bases unmatched: 9. This CDR3 spans 15 amino acids. The CDR3 here is CASKSSLAETGELFF. The CDR3 nucleotides read TGCGCCAGCAAGTCGTCACTAGCGGAAACCGGGGAGCTGTTTTTT.

The chain combines TRBV7-8 with TRBJ1-5, with D perhaps matching TRBD1 (5 bases). Germline V gene lookup returns CDR1 SGHVS and CDR2 FQNEAQ. The CDR3 length is 16 residues. V lost 2 bases to trimming and J lost 1 base, with 12 bases between them. The CDR3 nucleotides are TGTGCCAGCAGCTTATCGTCAGGGCCGAGCAATCAGCCCCAGCATTTT. Protein: CASSLSSGPSNQPQHF.

CDR3 protein: CASSQDPANEKLFF. The CDR3 DNA is TGCGCCAGCAGCCAAGATCCAGCTAATGAAAAACTGTTTTTT. The V call is TRBV4-3, the J call TRBJ1-4; D is undetermined. The V and J ends lost 0 bases and 3 bases respectively, with 5 bases between them. Germline V gene lookup returns CDR1 LGHNA and CDR2 YSLEER. There are 14 residues in the CDR3.

The chain carries TRBV3-1 (or the pseudogene TRBV3-2) and TRBJ1-5, with D perhaps matching TRBD1 (6 bases). Germline CDR1 is LGHDT and CDR2 is YNNKEL (reference sequence). V was pared by 3 bases and J by 4 bases, with 10 bases between. The CDR3 runs to 14 residues. Written as DNA, the CDR3 is TGTGCCAGCAGCCAGGCAGGGACAAATCAGCCCCAGCATTTT. Amino acid sequence: CASSQAGTNQPQHF.

The chain has TRBV28 and TRBJ1-6, with D possibly being TRBD1 (5 bases). Germline CDR1 MDHEN, CDR2 SYDVKM. Trimming left V 3 bases short and J 10 bases short, with 13 bases between. The CDR3 has 14 amino acids. For the CDR3, the DNA is TGTGCCAGCAGTTTGGGCAGGGCTAGGTCACCCCTCCACTTT. Its translation: CASSLGRARSPLHF. Full variable domain (remainder filled in from reference TRBV28 and TRBJ1-6): DVKVTQSSRYLVKRTGEKVFLECVQDMDHENMFWYRQDPGLGLRLIYFSYDVKMKEKGDIPEGYSVSREKKERFSLILESASTNQTSMYLCASSLGRARSPLHFGNGTRLTVT.

The rearrangement uses TRBV5-6 and TRBJ1-1; D is uncertain. Germline assignment: CDR1 SGHDT and CDR2 YYEEEE. The length of the CDR3 is 13 residues. Trimming stripped 4 bases from V and 3 bases from J, with 10 bases between. The CDR3 is CASSVGGYTEAFF. CDR3 in DNA: TGTGCCAGCAGCGTGGGAGGGTACACTGAAGCTTTCTTT.

The rearrangement links TRBV25-1 to TRBJ2-7, with no clear D. The CDR3 length is 12 residues. Trimming shortened V by 6 bases and J by 4 bases, and 10 bases separated the two germline ends. Germline V gives CDR1 MGHDK, CDR2 SYGVNS. The chain's CDR3 is CASRGRPYEQYF. CDR3 nucleotide sequence: TGTGCCAGCAGGGGCAGACCATACGAGCAGTACTTC.

This clone was detected a few times. V is TRBV6-6 and J is TRBJ1-1, with D possibly TRBD1 on 6 matching bases. The germline CDR1 and CDR2 sequences are MNHNY and SVGAGI (reference sequence). The CDR3 is made up of 13 amino acids. V was cut by 9 bases and J by 4 bases, with 15 bases left in between. As DNA, the CDR3 is TGTGCCAGTGTCTATGACAGGTCCACTGAAGCTTTCTTT. Its protein is CASVYDRSTEAFF.

This clone was seen once. The genes are TRBV6-5 and TRBJ1-6, with TRBD1 matching over 8 bases. The CDR3 loop spans 13 amino acids. CDR1 is MNHEY and CDR2 is SVGAGI in the germline V gene. With V trimmed by 7 bases and J by 9 bases, 5 bases remained unmatched. The CDR3 loop reads CASNDRGGSPLHF. The CDR3 bases are TGTGCCAGCAACGACAGGGGTGGTTCACCCCTCCACTTT.

V gene TRBV25-1 combines with J gene TRBJ1-2, with 7 positions matching TRBD1. Germline assignment: CDR1 MGHDK and CDR2 SYGVNS. The trim removed 4 bases at V and 1 base at J, leaving 6 bases unmatched. The CDR3 has 15 amino acids. DNA of the CDR3: TGTGCCAGCAGTGTCCGGGACAGCGGTAACTATGGCTACACCTTC. Translated, it gives CASSVRDSGNYGYTF.

This clone was found once. The CDR3 loop is CASRGGTGNYEQYF. The CDR3 nucleotides read TGTGCCAGCAGGGGGGGGACAGGTAATTACGAGCAGTACTTC. The chain recombines TRBV6-5 with TRBJ2-7, with a tentative D call TRBD1 (8 bases). Trimming cost V 6 bases and J 4 bases, with 16 bases left between them. The CDR3 covers 14 residues. Germline V gene sequence: CDR1 MNHEY, CDR2 SVGAGI.

The J gene is TRBJ1-1, the V gene TRBV30; D gene uncertain. The CDR3 sequence is 12 residues long. Trimming removed 2 bases from V and 5 bases from J, with 9 bases in between. Germline V gene lookup returns CDR1 GTSNPN and CDR2 SVGIG (reference sequence). CDR3 coding DNA: TGTGCCTGGAGTCTAGGAGGGACTGAAGCTTTCTTT. Protein sequence: CAWSLGGTEAFF. The full variable domain, with the rest looked up from reference TRBV30 and TRBJ1-1, is SQTIHQWPATLVQPVGSPLSLECTVEGTSNPNLYWYRQAAGRGLQLLFYSVGIGQISSEVPQNLSASRPQDRQFILSSKKLLLSDSGFYLCAWSLGGTEAFFGQGTRLTVV.

The V gene is TRBV9, the J gene TRBJ1-3, with unresolved D. The V and J ends lost 0 bases and 4 bases respectively, with 8 bases between them. CDR3 length: 14 amino acids. CDR1 is SGDLS, CDR2 YYNGEE, per germline. The CDR3 loop is CASSVASEGNTIYF. The CDR3 region has the DNA TGTGCCAGCAGCGTAGCTTCGGAGGGAAACACCATATATTTT.

The V gene is TRBV30, the J gene TRBJ1-4, with D hard to call. This CDR3 is 11 amino acids long. Germline CDR1 reads GTSNPN; CDR2 reads SVGIG (reference sequence). The V end was cut by 2 bases, the J end by 10 bases, with 8 bases between. The DNA of the CDR3 is TGTGCCTGGAGTCCACCCGGAAAACTGTTTTTT. This codes for CAWSPPGKLFF.

The J gene is TRBJ1-1, the V gene TRBV11-2; 9 bases fit TRBD1. The trim removed 5 bases at V and 5 bases at J, leaving 9 bases unmatched. Per the germline V gene, CDR1 is SGHAT and CDR2 is FQNNGV. CDR3 length equals 15 residues. The CDR3 DNA is TGTGCCAGCAGCCAACGATTCGGGACAGGGACTGAAGCTTTCTTT. Amino acids: CASSQRFGTGTEAFF.

The chain combines TRBV5-1 with TRBJ1-2; tentatively, D is TRBD1 (6 bases). V dropped 7 bases and J dropped 8 bases, with 15 bases sitting between them. CDR3 size: 12 residues. Looked up from germline, CDR1 is SGHRS and CDR2 is YFSETQ. CDR3 in DNA: TGCGCCAGCGCTAGTACAGGGAAGGGCTACACCTTC. Protein sequence: CASASTGKGYTF.

The chain is built from TRBV5-1 and TRBJ2-2; no clear D. Germline V gene data show CDR1 as SGHRS and CDR2 as YFSETQ. V was clipped by 0 bases and J by 2 bases, with 11 bases between them. CDR3 length equals 16 residues. For the CDR3, the DNA is TGCGCCAGCAGCTTGGATGGCCGCCCCAACACCGGGGAGCTGTTTTTT. Translated: CASSLDGRPNTGELFF.

This chain connects TRBV11-2 to TRBJ1-6; TRBD1 aligns across 7 bases. CDR3 length equals 15 residues. Unmatched junction bases numbered 4, after V lost 1 base and J lost 7 bases. The germline V gene has CDR1 SGHAT and CDR2 FQNNGV. DNA of the CDR3: TGTGCCAGCAGCTTAGTACAGGGGTTCAATTCACCCCTCCACTTT. Encoded protein: CASSLVQGFNSPLHF.

V is TRBV28 and J is TRBJ2-5, with D tentatively TRBD1 (5 bases). The ends were cut back, 10 bases at V and 2 bases at J, with 11 bases in the middle. The CDR3 loop spans 12 amino acids. Germline V CDR1 and CDR2: MDHEN, SYDVKM. CDR3 loop: CATQGSQETQYF. Here the CDR3 DNA reads TGTGCCACCCAGGGTTCTCAAGAGACCCAGTACTTC.

This clone was counted only a few times. The V gene is TRBV19, the J gene TRBJ2-3; 9 bases are a match to TRBD2. The CDR3 consists of 15 residues. Per germline, CDR1 LNHDA and CDR2 SQIVND (reference sequence). Trimming cost V 10 bases and J 5 bases; bases outside gene matches: 13. CDR3 sequence (DNA): TGTGCCACTCGCATGCGGGAGGGTTGGGGAGATACGCAGTATTTT. Translated, it gives CATRMREGWGDTQYF.

This rearrangement joins TRBV28 to TRBJ2-1; 9 bases line up with TRBD2. Looked up from germline, CDR1 is MDHEN and CDR2 is SYDVKM. Unmatched junction bases numbered 1, after V lost 8 bases and J lost 2 bases. The CDR3 is made up of 13 amino acids. The CDR3 DNA sequence: TGTGCCAGCGGGACTAGCCCCTACAATGAGCAGTTCTTC. It codes for CASGTSPYNEQFF. Full variable domain (rest looked up from reference TRBV28 and TRBJ2-1): DVKVTQSSRYLVKRTGEKVFLECVQDMDHENMFWYRQDPGLGLRLIYFSYDVKMKEKGDIPEGYSVSREKKERFSLILESASTNQTSMYLCASGTSPYNEQFFGPGTRLTVL.

This clone appeared a single time. V is TRBV5-1 and J is TRBJ2-7; a weak D match, TRBD2 (7 bases). V was clipped by 2 bases and J by 1 base, with 13 bases between them. Germline CDR1 reads SGHRS; CDR2 reads YFSETQ. CDR3 length equals 15 residues. The CDR3 protein is CASSFQGRGSYEQYF. Here the CDR3 DNA reads TGCGCCAGCAGCTTTCAGGGGAGGGGGTCCTACGAGCAGTACTTC.

This rearrangement joins TRBV6-2 or TRBV6-3 to TRBJ1-1; a weak D match, TRBD1 (5 bases). CDR3 length: 17 residues. Trimming left V 2 bases short and J 5 bases short, with 21 bases between. Germline lookup yields CDR1 MNHEY and CDR2 SVGEGT. The CDR3 region has the DNA TGTGCCAGCAGTTACGAAGGAGGCGGGACGAGAGGTACTGAAGCTTTCTTT. This encodes CASSYEGGGTRGTEAFF.

This sequence joins TRBV9 and TRBJ1-3; D gene ambiguous. The CDR3 runs 14 residues. Germline V gene lookup returns CDR1 SGDLS and CDR2 YYNGEE. Trimming shortened V by 4 bases and J by 1 base, and 9 bases separated the two germline ends. CDR3 nucleotide sequence: TGTGCCAGCAGCCCCCTAGGATCTGGAAACACCATATATTTT. It codes for CASSPLGSGNTIYF.

V gene TRBV5-4 combines with J gene TRBJ2-3, with 9 bases lining up with TRBD2. Germline values: CDR1 SGHNT, CDR2 YYREEE (reference sequence). V shed 2 bases, J shed 5 bases, and the junction held 6 bases outside the gene matches. The CDR3 totals 15 residues. The CDR3 loop reads CASSFGGGEGDTQYF. CDR3 coding DNA: TGTGCCAGCAGCTTTGGCGGGGGGGAAGGAGATACGCAGTATTTT.